Listed here are 13 T cell receptor beta chains from one sample, sequenced in a study of blood T cell repertoires in COVID-19. TCRdb's table, derived via immunoSEQ multiplex PCR, lists solely in-frame clones and lacks some. This sample has some 250,000 clones, with roughly nine tenths found just once. The sequencing sample was made of peripheral blood. The receptors come from a man in his 60s with acute or convalescent COVID-19.

The chain links TRBV2 to TRBJ2-7; 8 nucleotides line up with TRBD1. CDR1 is SNHLY, CDR2 FYNNEI, per germline. This CDR3 spans 13 amino acids. The junction had 6 bases not matched to a gene; V was cut back by 5 bases and J by 6 bases. The CDR3 region is CASSSRQGREQYF. As DNA, the CDR3 is TGTGCCAGCAGTAGCCGACAGGGGCGCGAGCAGTACTTC.

The rearrangement joins TRBV7-2 to TRBJ2-7; 9 bases agree with TRBD1. The CDR3 has 15 amino acids. The germline CDR1 and CDR2 sequences are SGHTA and FQGNSA. The V gene end was trimmed by 5 bases and the J gene end by 0 bases; junction bases not matched to a gene: 5. The DNA for the CDR3 is TGTGCCAGCAGCGCCCGACAGGGGGACTCCTACGAGCAGTACTTC. Its translation: CASSARQGDSYEQYF.

The chain couples TRBV7-6 to TRBJ2-5; 7 bases line up with TRBD1. V lost 3 bases, J lost 5 bases, and 12 bases stayed unmatched. The CDR3 extends over 16 amino acids. Germline assignment: CDR1 SGHVS and CDR2 FNYEAQ. CDR3 DNA: TGTGCCAGCAGCTTGGACGGTCAGGGGGTAAGGGAGACCCAGTACTTC. It translates to CASSLDGQGVRETQYF.

V and J are TRBV5-1 and TRBJ2-2; 11 bases map to TRBD2. The CDR3 covers 14 residues. Germline V CDR1 and CDR2: SGHRS, YFSETQ. V lost 7 bases to trimming and J lost 5 bases; unmatched junction nucleotides: 4. The CDR3 here is CASLLAGGTGELFF. The CDR3 nucleotides read TGCGCCAGCTTGCTAGCGGGAGGAACCGGGGAGCTGTTTTTT.

The chain has TRBV6-5 and TRBJ2-3; 10 positions agree with TRBD1. The V segment lost 6 bases and the J segment 6 bases; nucleotides outside the gene matches: 6. Germline CDR1 and CDR2: MNHEY and SVGAGI. The CDR3 is 14 amino acids. CDR3 in amino acids: CASRPGQGGDTQYF. CDR3 DNA: TGTGCCAGCAGACCCGGACAGGGGGGGGATACGCAGTATTTT.

This clone was seen a single time. The chain links TRBV5-1 to TRBJ2-7; 9 bases align to TRBD1. The V and J ends lost 0 bases and 4 bases, in that order; junction bases with no gene match: 5. This CDR3 spans 15 amino acids. Per the germline V gene, CDR1 is SGHRS and CDR2 is YFSETQ. The CDR3 sequence is CASSLGTGERYEQYF. In DNA form, the CDR3 reads TGCGCCAGCAGCTTGGGGACAGGGGAAAGGTACGAGCAGTACTTC.

The gene calls are TRBV28 and TRBJ1-5; the D gene is possibly TRBD1 (6 bases). V was cut by 7 bases and J by 7 bases, with 14 bases left in between. Germline CDR1 is MDHEN and CDR2 is SYDVKM. The CDR3 contains 13 residues. The CDR3 nucleotides read TGTGCCAGCAAAGGGGGAATGGGACAGCCCCAGCATTTT. Protein: CASKGGMGQPQHF.

J is TRBJ1-1 and V is TRBV5-1; D is ambiguous. Germline loops: CDR1 SGHRS, CDR2 YFSETQ. The CDR3 has 13 amino acids. V lost 2 bases, J lost 6 bases, and 11 bases lay in between. CDR3 sequence reads: CASSFRSGSEAFF. In DNA, the CDR3 is TGCGCCAGCAGCTTTAGATCGGGGTCTGAAGCTTTCTTT. The variable domain in full, completed from reference TRBV5-1 and TRBJ1-1, reads KAGVTQTPRYLIKTRGQQVTLSCSPISGHRSVSWYQQTPGQGLQFLFEYFSETQRNKGNFPGRFSGRQFSNSRSEMNVSTLELGDSALYLCASSFRSGSEAFFGQGTRLTVV.

This sequence joins TRBV9 and TRBJ1-3; D is possibly TRBD1 (5 bases). The CDR3 extends over 16 amino acids. V dropped 0 bases and J dropped 0 bases, with 10 bases sitting between them. CDR1 and CDR2 (germline): SGDLS, YYNGEE. Written as DNA, the CDR3 is TGTGCCAGCAGCGTAGGGGGGGACTACTCTGGAAACACCATATATTTT. This gives the protein CASSVGGDYSGNTIYF.

This clone is a singleton in its sample. The rearrangement links TRBV7-2 to TRBJ1-6, with a tentative D call TRBD1 (6 bases). Trimming removed 5 bases at V and 7 bases at J, with 12 bases between. The germline V gene has CDR1 SGHTA and CDR2 FQGNSA. The CDR3 length is 14 residues. CDR3 DNA: TGTGCCAGCAGCCCAAAAAGGGGGAATTCACCCCTCCACTTT. Protein: CASSPKRGNSPLHF. The variable domain in full, with the rest retrieved from reference TRBV7-2 and TRBJ1-6, is GAGVSQSPSNKVTEKGKDVELRCDPISGHTALYWYRQSLGQGLEFLIYFQGNSAPDKSGLPSDRFSAERTGGSVSTLTIQRTQQEDSAVYLCASSPKRGNSPLHFGNGTRLTVT.

The chain combines TRBV27 with TRBJ1-1; 7 bases map to TRBD1. Per the germline V gene, CDR1 is MNHEY and CDR2 is SMNVEV (reference sequence). V shed 5 bases and J 5 bases; nucleotides not matched to a gene: 8. The length of the CDR3 is 14 residues. This CDR3 reads CASSAQGRGTEAFF. The CDR3 DNA reads TGTGCCAGCAGTGCACAGGGGAGAGGAACTGAAGCTTTCTTT.

The rearrangement links TRBV28 to TRBJ2-7; TRBD2 aligns across 7 bases. Germline V gene lookup returns CDR1 MDHEN and CDR2 SYDVKM. CDR3 length equals 20 residues. V lost 4 bases and J lost 5; bases outside the gene matches: 26. Here the CDR3 reads CASSSLRATSRKPFWHEQYF. The CDR3 DNA is TGTGCCAGCAGTTCACTCCGGGCGACTAGCCGCAAACCTTTCTGGCACGAGCAGTACTTC.

This chain links TRBV19 with TRBJ2-1, with 9 bases aligning to TRBD2. Germline loops: CDR1 LNHDA, CDR2 SQIVND (reference sequence). V lost 4 bases and J lost 7; bases outside the gene matches: 5. The CDR3 length is 14 residues. CDR3 DNA: TGTGCCAGTAGTAGTAGCGGGAGAGGGAATGAGCAGTTCTTC. Translating it yields CASSSSGRGNEQFF.